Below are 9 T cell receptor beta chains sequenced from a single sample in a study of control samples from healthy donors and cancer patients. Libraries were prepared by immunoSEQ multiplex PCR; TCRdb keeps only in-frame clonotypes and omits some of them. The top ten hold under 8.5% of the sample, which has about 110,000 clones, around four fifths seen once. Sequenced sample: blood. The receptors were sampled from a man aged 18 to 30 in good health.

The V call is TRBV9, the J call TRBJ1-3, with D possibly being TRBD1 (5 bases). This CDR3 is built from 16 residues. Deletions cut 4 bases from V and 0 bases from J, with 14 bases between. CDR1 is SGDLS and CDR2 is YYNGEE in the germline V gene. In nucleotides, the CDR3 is TGTGCCAGCAGCCCCCGCGGGGGGAACTCTGGAAACACCATATATTTT. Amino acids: CASSPRGGNSGNTIYF. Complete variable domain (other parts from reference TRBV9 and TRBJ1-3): DSGVTQTPKHLITATGQRVTLRCSPRSGDLSVYWYQQSLDQGLQFLIQYYNGEERAKGNILERFSAQQFPDLHSELNLSSLELGDSALYFCASSPRGGNSGNTIYFGEGSWLTVV.

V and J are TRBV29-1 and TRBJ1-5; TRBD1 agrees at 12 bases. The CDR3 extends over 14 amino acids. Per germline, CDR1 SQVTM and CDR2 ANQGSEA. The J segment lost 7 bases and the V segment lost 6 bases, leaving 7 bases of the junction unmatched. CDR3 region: CSVRGQGANQPQHF. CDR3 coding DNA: TGCAGCGTAAGGGGACAGGGGGCTAACCAGCCCCAGCATTTT.

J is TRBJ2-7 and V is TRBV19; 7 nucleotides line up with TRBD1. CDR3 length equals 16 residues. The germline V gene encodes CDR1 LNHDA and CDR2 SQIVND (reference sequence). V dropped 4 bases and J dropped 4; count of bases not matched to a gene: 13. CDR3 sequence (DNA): TGTGCCAGTAGTAGGAGCCCGGGACAGAAGCGGTACGAGCAGTACTTC. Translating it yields CASSRSPGQKRYEQYF.

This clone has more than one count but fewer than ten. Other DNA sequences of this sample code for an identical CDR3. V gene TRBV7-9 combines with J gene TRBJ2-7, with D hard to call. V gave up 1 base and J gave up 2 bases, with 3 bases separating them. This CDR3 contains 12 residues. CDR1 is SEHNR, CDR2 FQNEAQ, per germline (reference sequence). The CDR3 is CASSLGTYEQYF. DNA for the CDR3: TGTGCCAGCAGCTTAGGGACCTACGAGCAGTACTTC.

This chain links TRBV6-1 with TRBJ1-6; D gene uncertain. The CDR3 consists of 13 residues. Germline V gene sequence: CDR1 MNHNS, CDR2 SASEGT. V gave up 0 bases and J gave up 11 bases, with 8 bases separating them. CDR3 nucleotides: TGTGCCAGCAGTGAAGCGCGGGTTACACCCCTCCACTTT. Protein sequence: CASSEARVTPLHF.

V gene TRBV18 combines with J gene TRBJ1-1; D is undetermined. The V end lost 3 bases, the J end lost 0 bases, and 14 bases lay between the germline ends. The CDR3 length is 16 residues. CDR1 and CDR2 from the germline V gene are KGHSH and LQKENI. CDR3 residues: CASSPNPGSMNTEAFF. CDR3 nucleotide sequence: TGTGCCAGCTCACCCAATCCGGGGAGCATGAACACTGAAGCTTTCTTT.

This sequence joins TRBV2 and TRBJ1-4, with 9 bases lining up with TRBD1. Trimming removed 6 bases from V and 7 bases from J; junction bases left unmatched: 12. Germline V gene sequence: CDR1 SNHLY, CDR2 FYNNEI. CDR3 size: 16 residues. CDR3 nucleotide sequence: TGTGCCAGCAGCCCGGGACAGGGAACGGGAAGTGAAAAACTGTTTTTT. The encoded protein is CASSPGQGTGSEKLFF.

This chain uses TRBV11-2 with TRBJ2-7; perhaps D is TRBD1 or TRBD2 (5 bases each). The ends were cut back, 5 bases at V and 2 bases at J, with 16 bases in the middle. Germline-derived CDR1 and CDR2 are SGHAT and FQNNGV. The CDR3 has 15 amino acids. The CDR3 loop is CASSTTRGRAYEQYV. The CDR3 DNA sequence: TGTGCCAGCAGCACCACCCGGGGCAGAGCCTACGAGCAGTACGTC.

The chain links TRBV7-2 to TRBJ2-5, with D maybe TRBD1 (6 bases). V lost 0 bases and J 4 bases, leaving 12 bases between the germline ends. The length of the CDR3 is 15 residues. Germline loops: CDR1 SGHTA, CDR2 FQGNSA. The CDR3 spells CASSLAGSRGETQYF. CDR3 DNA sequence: TGTGCCAGCAGCTTAGCGGGTTCCAGGGGAGAGACCCAGTACTTC.